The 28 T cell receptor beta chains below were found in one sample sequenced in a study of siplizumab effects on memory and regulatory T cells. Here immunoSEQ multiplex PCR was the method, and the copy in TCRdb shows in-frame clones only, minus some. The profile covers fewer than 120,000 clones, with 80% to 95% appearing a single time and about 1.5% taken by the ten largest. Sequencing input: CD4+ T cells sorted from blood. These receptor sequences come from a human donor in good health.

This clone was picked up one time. The CDR3, as DNA: TGTGCCAGCATTCTTGGGTCCACCGGGGAGCTGTTTTTT. Translation: CASILGSTGELFF. The chain recombines TRBV6-1 with TRBJ2-2; no clear D gene. CDR1 is MNHNS, CDR2 SASEGT, per germline. The CDR3 extends over 13 amino acids. Trimming left V 7 bases short and J 4 bases short, with 10 bases between.

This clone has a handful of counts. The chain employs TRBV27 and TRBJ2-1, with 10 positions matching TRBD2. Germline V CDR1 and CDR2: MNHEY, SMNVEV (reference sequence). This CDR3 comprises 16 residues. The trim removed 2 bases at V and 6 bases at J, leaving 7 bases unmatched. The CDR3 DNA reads TGTGCCAGCAGTTTAGTATCTAGCGGGAGCGGCAATGAGCAGTTCTTC. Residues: CASSLVSSGSGNEQFF.

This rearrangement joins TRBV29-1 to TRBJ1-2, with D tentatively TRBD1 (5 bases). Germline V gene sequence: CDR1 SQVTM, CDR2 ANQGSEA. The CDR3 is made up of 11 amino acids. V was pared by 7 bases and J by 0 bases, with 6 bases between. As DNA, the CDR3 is TGCAGCGGGACAACTAACTATGGCTACACCTTC. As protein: CSGTTNYGYTF.

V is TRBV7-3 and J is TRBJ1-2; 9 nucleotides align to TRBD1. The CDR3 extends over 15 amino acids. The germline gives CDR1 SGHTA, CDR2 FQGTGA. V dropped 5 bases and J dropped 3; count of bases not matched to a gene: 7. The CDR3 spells CASSPRDRADYGYTF. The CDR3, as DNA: TGTGCCAGCAGCCCAAGGGACAGGGCGGACTATGGCTACACCTTC. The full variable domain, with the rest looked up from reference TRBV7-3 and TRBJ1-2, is GAGVSQTPSNKVTEKGKYVELRCDPISGHTALYWYRQSLGQGPEFLIYFQGTGAADDSGLPNDRFFAVRPEGSVSTLKIQRTERGDSAVYLCASSPRDRADYGYTFGSGTRLTVV.

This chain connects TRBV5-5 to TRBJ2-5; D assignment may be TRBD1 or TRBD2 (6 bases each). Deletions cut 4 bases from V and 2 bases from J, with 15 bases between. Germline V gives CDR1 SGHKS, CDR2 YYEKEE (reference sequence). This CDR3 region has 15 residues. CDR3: CASSARIGGQETQYF. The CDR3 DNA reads TGTGCCAGCAGCGCTAGGATAGGGGGGCAAGAGACCCAGTACTTC.

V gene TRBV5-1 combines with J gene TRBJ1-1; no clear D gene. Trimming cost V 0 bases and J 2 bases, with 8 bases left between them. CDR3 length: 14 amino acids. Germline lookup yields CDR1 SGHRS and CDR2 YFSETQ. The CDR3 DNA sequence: TGCGCCAGCAGCTTGGGCTCAGGCAACACTGAAGCTTTCTTT. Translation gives CASSLGSGNTEAFF.

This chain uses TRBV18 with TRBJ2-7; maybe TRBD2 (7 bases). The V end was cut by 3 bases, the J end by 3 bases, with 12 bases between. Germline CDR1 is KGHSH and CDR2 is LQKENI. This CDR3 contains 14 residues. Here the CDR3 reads CASSPRGGRYEQYF. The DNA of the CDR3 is TGTGCCAGCTCACCTAGGGGGGGGCGCTACGAGCAGTACTTC.

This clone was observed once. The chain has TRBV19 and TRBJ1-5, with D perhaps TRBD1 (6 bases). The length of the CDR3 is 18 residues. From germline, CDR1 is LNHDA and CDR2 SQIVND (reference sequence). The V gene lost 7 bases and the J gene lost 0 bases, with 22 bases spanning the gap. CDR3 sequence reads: CASTLNRVPSYSNQPQHF. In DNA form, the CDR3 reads TGTGCCAGTACCCTTAACAGGGTACCGTCGTATAGCAATCAGCCCCAGCATTTT.

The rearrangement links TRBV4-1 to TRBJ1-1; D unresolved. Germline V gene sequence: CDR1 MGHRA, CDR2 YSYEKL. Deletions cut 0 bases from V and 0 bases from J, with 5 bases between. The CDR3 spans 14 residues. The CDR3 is CASSQEGLNTEAFF. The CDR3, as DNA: TGCGCCAGCAGCCAAGAGGGATTGAACACTGAAGCTTTCTTT.

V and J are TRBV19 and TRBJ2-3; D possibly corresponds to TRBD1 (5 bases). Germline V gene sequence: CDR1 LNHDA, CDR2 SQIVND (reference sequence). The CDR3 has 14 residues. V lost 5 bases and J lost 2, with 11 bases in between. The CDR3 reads CASSLQGYTDTQYF. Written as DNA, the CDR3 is TGTGCCAGTAGTCTTCAGGGTTACACAGATACGCAGTATTTT.

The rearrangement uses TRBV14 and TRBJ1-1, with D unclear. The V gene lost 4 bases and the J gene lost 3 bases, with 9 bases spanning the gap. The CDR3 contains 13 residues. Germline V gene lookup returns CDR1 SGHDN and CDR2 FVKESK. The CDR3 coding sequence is TGTGCCAGCAGCCCTTCATTTTACACTGAAGCTTTCTTT. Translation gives CASSPSFYTEAFF.

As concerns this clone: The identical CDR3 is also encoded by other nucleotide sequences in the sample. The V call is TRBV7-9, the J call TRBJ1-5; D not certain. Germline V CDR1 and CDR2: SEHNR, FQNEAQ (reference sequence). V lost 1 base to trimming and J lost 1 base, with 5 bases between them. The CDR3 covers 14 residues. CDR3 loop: CASSLGVSNQPQHF. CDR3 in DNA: TGTGCCAGCAGCTTAGGGGTCAGCAATCAGCCCCAGCATTTT.

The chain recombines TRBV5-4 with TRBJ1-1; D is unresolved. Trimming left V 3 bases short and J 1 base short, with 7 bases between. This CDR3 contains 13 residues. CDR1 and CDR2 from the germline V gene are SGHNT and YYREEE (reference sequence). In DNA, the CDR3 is TGTGCCAGCAGCTGGGAACGGAACACTGAAGCTTTCTTT. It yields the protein CASSWERNTEAFF.

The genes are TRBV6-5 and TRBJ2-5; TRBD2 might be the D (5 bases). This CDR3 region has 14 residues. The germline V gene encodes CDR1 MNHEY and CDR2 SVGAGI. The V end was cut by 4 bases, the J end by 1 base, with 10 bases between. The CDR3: CASSLGGPQETQYF. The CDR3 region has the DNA TGTGCCAGCAGTTTAGGAGGCCCCCAAGAGACCCAGTACTTC.

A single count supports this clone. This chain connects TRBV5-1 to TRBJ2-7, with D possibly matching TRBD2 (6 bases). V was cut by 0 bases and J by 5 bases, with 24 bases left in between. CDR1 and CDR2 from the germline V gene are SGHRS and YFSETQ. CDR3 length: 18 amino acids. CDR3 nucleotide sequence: TGCGCCAGCAGCTTGGTTGCGTCTCGGGGGATACCTCGCCACGAGCAGTACTTC. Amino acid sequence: CASSLVASRGIPRHEQYF. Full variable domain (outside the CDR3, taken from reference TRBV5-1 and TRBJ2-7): KAGVTQTPRYLIKTRGQQVTLSCSPISGHRSVSWYQQTPGQGLQFLFEYFSETQRNKGNFPGRFSGRQFSNSRSEMNVSTLELGDSALYLCASSLVASRGIPRHEQYFGPGTRLTVT.

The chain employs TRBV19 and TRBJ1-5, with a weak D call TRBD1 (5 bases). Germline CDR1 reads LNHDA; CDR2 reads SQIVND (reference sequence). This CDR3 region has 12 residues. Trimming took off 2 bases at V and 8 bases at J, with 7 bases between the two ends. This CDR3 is CASSIKGKPQHF. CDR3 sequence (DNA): TGTGCCAGTAGTATAAAGGGGAAGCCCCAGCATTTT.

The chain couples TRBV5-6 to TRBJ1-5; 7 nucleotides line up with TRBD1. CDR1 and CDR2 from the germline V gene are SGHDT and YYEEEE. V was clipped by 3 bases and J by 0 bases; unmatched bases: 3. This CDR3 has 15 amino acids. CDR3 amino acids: CASSSGQVSNQPQHF. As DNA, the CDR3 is TGTGCCAGCAGCTCCGGACAGGTTAGCAATCAGCCCCAGCATTTT.

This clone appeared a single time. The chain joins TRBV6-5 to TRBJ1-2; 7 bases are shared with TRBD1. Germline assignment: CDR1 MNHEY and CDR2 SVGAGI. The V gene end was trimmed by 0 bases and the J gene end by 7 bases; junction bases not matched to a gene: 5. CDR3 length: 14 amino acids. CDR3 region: CASSYSTTGSGYTF. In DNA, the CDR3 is TGTGCCAGCAGTTACTCGACGACAGGGAGTGGCTACACCTTC.

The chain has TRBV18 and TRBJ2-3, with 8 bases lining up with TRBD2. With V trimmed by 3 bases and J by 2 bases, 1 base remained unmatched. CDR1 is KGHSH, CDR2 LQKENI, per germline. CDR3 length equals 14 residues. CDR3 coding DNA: TGTGCCAGCTCACCCGGACTAGCCACAGATACGCAGTATTTT. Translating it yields CASSPGLATDTQYF.

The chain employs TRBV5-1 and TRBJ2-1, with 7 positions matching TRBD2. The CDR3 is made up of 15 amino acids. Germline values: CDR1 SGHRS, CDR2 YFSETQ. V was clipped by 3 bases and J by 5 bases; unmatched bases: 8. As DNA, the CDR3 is TGCGCCAGCAGCTCTGGGGGGGACCTCAACAATGAGCAGTTCTTC. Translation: CASSSGGDLNNEQFF.

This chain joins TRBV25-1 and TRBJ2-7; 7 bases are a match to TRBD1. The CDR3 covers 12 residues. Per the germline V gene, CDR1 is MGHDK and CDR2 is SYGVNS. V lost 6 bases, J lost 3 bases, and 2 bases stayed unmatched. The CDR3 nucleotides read TGTGCCAGCAGGGGACAGTTCTACGAGCAGTACTTC. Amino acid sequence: CASRGQFYEQYF.

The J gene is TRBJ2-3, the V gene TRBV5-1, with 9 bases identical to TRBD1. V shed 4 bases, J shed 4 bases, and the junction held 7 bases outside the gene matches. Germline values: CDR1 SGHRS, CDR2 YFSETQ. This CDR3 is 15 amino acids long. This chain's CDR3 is CASSPTGGRADTQYF. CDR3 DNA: TGCGCCAGCAGCCCCACAGGGGGCAGAGCAGATACGCAGTATTTT.

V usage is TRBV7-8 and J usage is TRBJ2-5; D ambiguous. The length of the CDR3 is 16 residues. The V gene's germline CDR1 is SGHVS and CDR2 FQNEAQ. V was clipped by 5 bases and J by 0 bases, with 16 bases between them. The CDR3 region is CASSTSQLLNQETQYF. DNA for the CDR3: TGTGCCAGCAGCACCTCACAGTTACTGAACCAAGAGACCCAGTACTTC.

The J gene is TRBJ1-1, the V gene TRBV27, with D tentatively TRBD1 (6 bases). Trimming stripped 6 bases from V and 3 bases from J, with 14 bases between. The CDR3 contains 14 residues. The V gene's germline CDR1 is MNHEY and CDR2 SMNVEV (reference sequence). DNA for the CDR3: TGTGCCAGCAGCTCGACAGGTCTTGACACTGAAGCTTTCTTT. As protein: CASSSTGLDTEAFF.

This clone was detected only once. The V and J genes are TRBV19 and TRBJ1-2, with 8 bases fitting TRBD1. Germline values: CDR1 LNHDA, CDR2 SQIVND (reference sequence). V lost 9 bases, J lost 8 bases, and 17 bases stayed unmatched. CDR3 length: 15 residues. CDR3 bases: TGTGCCAGCCGACAAGGAGGACAGGGAACTCAAGGCTACACCTTC. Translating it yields CASRQGGQGTQGYTF.

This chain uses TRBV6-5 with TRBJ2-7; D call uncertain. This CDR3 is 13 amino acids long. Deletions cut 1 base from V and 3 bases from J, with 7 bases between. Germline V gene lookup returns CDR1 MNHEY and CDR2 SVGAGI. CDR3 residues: CASSYFAYYEQYF. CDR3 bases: TGTGCCAGCAGTTACTTTGCGTACTACGAGCAGTACTTC.

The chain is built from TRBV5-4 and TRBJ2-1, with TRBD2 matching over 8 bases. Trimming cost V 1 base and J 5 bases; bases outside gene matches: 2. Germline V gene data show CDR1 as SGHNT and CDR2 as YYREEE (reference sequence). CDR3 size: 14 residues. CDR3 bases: TGTGCCAGCAGCTTGATTAGCGGGGACAATGAGCAGTTCTTC. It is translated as CASSLISGDNEQFF.

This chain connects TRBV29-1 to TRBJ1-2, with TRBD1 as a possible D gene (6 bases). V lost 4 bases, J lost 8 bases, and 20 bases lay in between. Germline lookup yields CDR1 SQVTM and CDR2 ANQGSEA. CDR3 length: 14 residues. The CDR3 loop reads CSVVPSLQGSGYTF. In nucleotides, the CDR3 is TGCAGCGTTGTCCCCTCTTTACAGGGTTCGGGCTACACCTTC.